These 9 T cell receptor beta chains share one sample of origin, sequenced in a study of cytomegalovirus exposure and HLA in healthy donors. PCR involved 60 Vbeta and 13 Jbeta primers. The method was immunoSEQ multiplex PCR; TCRdb's version includes in-frame clones alone and lacks a portion of them. The sample includes around 63,000 clones, more than 80% of them seen just once. Sequencing was carried out using PBMCs. These receptors came from a woman in her twenties or thirties in good health and CMV-seronegative.

This clone has a single count. Germline is not matched at one junction end, which may reflect a read error. The CDR3 nucleotides read TGCGCCAGCAGTGAGTTACGACAGGGTTCTAAAGAAAAACTGTTTTTT. As protein: CASSELRQGSKEKLFF. This chain joins TRBV10-2 and TRBJ1-4; 7 nucleotides agree with TRBD1. The CDR3 covers 16 residues. Germline values: CDR1 WSHSY, CDR2 SAAADI.

This clone was seen a single time. The chain combines TRBV7-2 with TRBJ1-1, with 10 bases lining up with TRBD1. The junction had 2 bases not matched to a gene; V was cut back by 1 base and J by 3 bases. The CDR3 is 15 residues long. The V gene's germline CDR1 is SGHTA and CDR2 FQGNSA. CDR3 amino acids: CASSLGTGGDTEAFF. For the CDR3, the DNA is TGTGCCAGCAGCTTAGGGACAGGGGGTGACACTGAAGCTTTCTTT.

As regards this clone: Other nucleotide sequences in the sample specify the same CDR3. The chain couples TRBV6-5 to TRBJ2-5; TRBD1 matches at 11 bases. CDR3 length equals 15 residues. Germline V CDR1 and CDR2: MNHEY, SVGAGI. Unmatched junction bases numbered 11, after V lost 9 bases and J lost 5 bases. This CDR3 is CASRADRGPGETQYF. The CDR3 DNA is TGTGCCAGTAGAGCGGACAGGGGGCCGGGGGAGACCCAGTACTTC.

Of note for this clone: The junction departs from germline at one end; a sequencing error may be responsible. This CDR3 is also generated by other DNA sequences in the sample. The chain couples TRBV5-8 to TRBJ2-1; 8 bases map to TRBD1. This CDR3 has 14 amino acids. Germline V gives CDR1 SGHTS, CDR2 YDEGEE. CDR3: CASKTRGHYNEQFF. In DNA form, the CDR3 reads TGTGCCAGCAAGACCAGGGGGCACTACAATGAACAGTTCTTC.

The V and J genes are TRBV10-3 and TRBJ2-7; weak D call: TRBD1 (6 bases). The CDR3 has 13 amino acids. Trimming took 4 bases from V and 3 from J, leaving 10 bases between them. Germline V gene data show CDR1 as ENHRY and CDR2 as SYGVKD. The CDR3, as DNA: TGTGCCATCAGTGCCAAGGGGGTCTACGAGCAGTACTTC. It specifies CAISAKGVYEQYF.

The genes are TRBV25-1 and TRBJ2-7, with 7 bases fitting TRBD2. The CDR3 runs 14 residues. The J segment lost 5 bases and the V segment lost 7 bases, leaving 11 bases of the junction unmatched. The V gene's germline CDR1 is MGHDK and CDR2 SYGVNS. The CDR3 spells CASKPGGSWNEQYF. CDR3 nucleotide sequence: TGTGCCAGCAAGCCCGGGGGGAGTTGGAACGAGCAGTACTTC.

This clone appeared a few times. The chain is built from TRBV5-4 and TRBJ2-2, with a possible D match to TRBD1 (6 bases). V was cut by 5 bases and J by 0 bases, with 14 bases left in between. Germline CDR1 is SGHNT and CDR2 is YYREEE (reference sequence). The CDR3 totals 16 residues. CDR3: CASRDPGQANTGELFF. DNA for the CDR3: TGTGCCAGCAGGGACCCGGGACAAGCGAACACCGGGGAGCTGTTTTTT.

The chain recombines TRBV14 with TRBJ2-2; 7 positions agree with TRBD1. In germline, CDR1 is SGHDN, CDR2 FVKESK. Trimming cost V 3 bases and J 2 bases; bases outside gene matches: 12. The CDR3 extends over 18 amino acids. CDR3 protein: CASSHPQRGTVNTGELFF. CDR3 sequence (DNA): TGTGCCAGCAGCCACCCCCAGAGAGGGACAGTTAACACCGGGGAGCTGTTTTTT.

The chain recombines TRBV12-5 with TRBJ1-3; D may be TRBD1 (6 bases). The V gene's germline CDR1 is LGHNT and CDR2 FRNRAP. V was pared by 5 bases and J by 4 bases, with 12 bases between. CDR3 length: 14 residues. The CDR3 spells CASGMGGSGNTIYF. The CDR3 coding sequence is TGTGCTAGTGGTATGGGGGGCTCGGGAAACACCATATATTTT.